The T cell receptor beta chain under discussion was sequenced for a study of shared clonotypes between healthy human individuals. Generated by immunoSEQ multiplex PCR, the TCRdb table keeps only in-frame clones and is missing some. This table has hundreds of thousands of clones, about 74% appearing once. A word on this clone: Its target is not known. Other DNA variants within this sample encode the same CDR3.

The study's findings and limits: Even with large depth, rarefaction showed that sorted-subset sequencing was incomplete. Against clonotypes common to all four donors, non-shared ones had lower generation probabilities.

This CDR3 region has 14 residues. CDR1 is ENHRY, CDR2 SYGVKD, per germline. Between the trimmed V and J ends, which lost 0 bases and 2 bases, there was a span of 8 bases. Naive CD4+ cells were CD45RA-selected; the remaining cells were memory. The receptor comes from a woman in her twenties or thirties in good health. The rearrangement links TRBV10-3 to TRBJ2-7; D remains unclear. Sequencing used memory CD4+ T cells sorted from blood. The subset denotes: CD45RA-negative fraction. The CDR3 is CAISESTRTYEQYF. The CDR3 region has the DNA TGTGCCATCAGTGAGTCGACACGGACCTACGAGCAGTACTTC.